This TCR beta chain was obtained from a study of blood T cell repertoires in COVID-19. Study-wide context: Samples of COVID-19 (acute and convalescent) were obtained from the United States, Italy and Spain. PBMCs, B-cell-depleted T cells, or T cells were the source of the cDNA or gDNA that made up the material.

V shed 0 bases, J shed 4 bases, and the junction held 5 bases outside the gene matches. The germline CDR1 and CDR2 sequences are MNHEY and SVGAGI. The CDR3 runs 15 residues. Data came from immunoSEQ multiplex PCR; TCRdb stores just in-frame clones and leaves some out. Of over 80,000 clones listed, about 89% are singletons. The V and J genes are TRBV6-5 and TRBJ1-1; 7 bases agree with TRBD1. Sequencing was performed on peripheral blood. The sequence was obtained from a human donor with active COVID-19. The donor label of this sample is uncertain. The CDR3 DNA reads as TGTGCCAGCAGTTACTCCGGGCAGGGGGGCACTGAAGCTTTCTTT. This codes for CASSYSGQGGTEAFF.